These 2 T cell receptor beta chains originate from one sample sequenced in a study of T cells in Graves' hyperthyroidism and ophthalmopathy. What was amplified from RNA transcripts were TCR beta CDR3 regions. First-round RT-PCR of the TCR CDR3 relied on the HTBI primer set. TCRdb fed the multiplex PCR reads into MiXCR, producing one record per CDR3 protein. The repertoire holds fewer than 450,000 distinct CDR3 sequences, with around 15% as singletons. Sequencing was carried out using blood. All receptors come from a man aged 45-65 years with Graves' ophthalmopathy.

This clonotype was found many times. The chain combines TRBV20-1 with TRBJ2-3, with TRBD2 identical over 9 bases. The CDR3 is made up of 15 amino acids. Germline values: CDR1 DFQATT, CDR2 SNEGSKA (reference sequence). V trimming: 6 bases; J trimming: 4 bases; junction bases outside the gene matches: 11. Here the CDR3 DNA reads TGCAGTGCCAGGGGAGCGGGAGGTTCCCCAGATACGCAGTATTTT. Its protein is CSARGAGGSPDTQYF.

The CDR3 reads CASSSTGGLPDTQYF. CDR3 coding DNA: TGTGCCAGCAGCTCGACAGGGGGCTTGCCAGATACGCAGTATTTT. The V gene is TRBV12-3 or TRBV12-4, the J gene TRBJ2-3; 10 nucleotides align to TRBD1. This CDR3 contains 15 residues. J gave up 4 bases and V 6 bases, and 7 bases lay outside the gene matches.